The sequence of this T cell receptor (beta chain) was determined in a study of cytomegalovirus exposure and HLA in healthy donors. Overall study results and limits: In a later analysis, a genetic analysis reported fewer productive-TCR N-insertions in an Asian-associated ancestry cluster than the cohort average. About 87% or about 30% of the time was how often most TCR beta V segments were productive, according to an earlier analysis.

The PCR contained 60 Vbeta and 13 Jbeta primers. Measured with immunoSEQ multiplex PCR; TCRdb has only the in-frame clones, and not every one. The sample has some 180,000 clones, over 65% seen once. Notes on this clone: Its target is not known.

The germline V gene has CDR1 MGHDK and CDR2 SYGVNS. The CDR3 runs to 15 residues. Trimming removed 8 bases at V and 2 bases at J, with 17 bases between. The sequence was obtained from a man aged 18-30 years in good health and CMV-seronegative. The rearrangement uses TRBV25-1 and TRBJ2-3; maybe TRBD1 (7 bases). Sequencing used PBMCs. The CDR3 DNA reads as TGTGCCAGCGCGACGGGGGACAGCGACACAGATACGCAGTATTTT. Protein product: CASATGDSDTDTQYF.